The 29 T cell receptor beta chains below were found in one sample sequenced in a study of T-cell memory formation after mild COVID-19. Each CDR3 protein gets one entry after TCRdb re-called the 5' RACE reads with MiXCR. The table includes 250,000 to 350,000 distinct CDR3 sequences, approximately 15% detected once. The sample taken for sequencing was PBMCs or a T cell subset sorted from them (not recorded which). Receptors originate from a man aged 18 to 30 who had mild COVID-19 (a few samples of this study predate the infection). Cell type and time point are not known.

The chain combines TRBV10-2 with TRBJ1-1; 7 nucleotides agree with TRBD1. J was trimmed by 4 bases and V by 5 bases; bases with no gene match: 7. The V gene's germline CDR1 is WSHSY and CDR2 SAAADI. The CDR3 has 14 residues. CDR3 in DNA: TGCGCCAGCAGTCAACAGGGGAGTGGCACTGAAGCTTTCTTT. It yields the protein CASSQQGSGTEAFF.

The rearrangement links TRBV4-3 to TRBJ1-3, with a tentative D call TRBD1 (6 bases). The CDR3 has 16 amino acids. Per the germline V gene, CDR1 is LGHNA and CDR2 is YSLEER. Trimming removed 0 bases at V and 1 base at J, with 10 bases between. CDR3 sequence (DNA): TGCGCCAGCAGCCAAGATTCTCAGGGGTCTGGAAACACCATATATTTT. Protein: CASSQDSQGSGNTIYF.

This clonotype has more than one count but fewer than ten. This rearrangement joins TRBV10-3 to TRBJ1-2, with 8 bases fitting TRBD1. Looked up from germline, CDR1 is ENHRY and CDR2 is SYGVKD. The CDR3 covers 16 residues. Unmatched junction bases numbered 7, after V lost 1 base and J lost 3 bases. The CDR3 loop is CAISEYGTGVYYGYTF. The CDR3 nucleotides are TGTGCCATCAGTGAGTATGGGACAGGCGTTTACTATGGCTACACCTTC.

This clonotype showed up just a few times. This chain connects TRBV4-1 to TRBJ2-1, with D possibly matching TRBD2 (6 bases). The CDR3 is 15 amino acids. Germline V lookup: CDR1 MGHRA, CDR2 YSYEKL. V shed 6 bases and J shed 6 bases, with 18 bases lying between them. DNA for the CDR3: TGCGCCAGCAGTCAGCGACTAGACCCCGGCAATGAGCAGTTCTTC. It encodes CASSQRLDPGNEQFF.

V is TRBV5-1 and J is TRBJ2-5, with D tentatively TRBD1 (6 bases). V shed 7 bases and J shed 6 bases, with 19 bases lying between them. In germline, CDR1 is SGHRS, CDR2 YFSETQ. CDR3 length: 14 amino acids. As DNA, the CDR3 is TGCGCCAGCCTCGATACAGGGCTGGGGAAGACCCAGTACTTC. Its translation is CASLDTGLGKTQYF. Drawing the rest from reference TRBV5-1 and TRBJ2-5, the complete variable domain is KAGVTQTPRYLIKTRGQQVTLSCSPISGHRSVSWYQQTPGQGLQFLFEYFSETQRNKGNFPGRFSGRQFSNSRSEMNVSTLELGDSALYLCASLDTGLGKTQYFGPGTRLLVL.

The chain employs TRBV5-1 and TRBJ2-3, with 15 bases matching TRBD2. CDR1 and CDR2 from the germline V gene are SGHRS and YFSETQ. Trimming took 5 bases from V and 0 from J; bases not matched to a gene: 4. The CDR3 is made up of 17 amino acids. CDR3 coding DNA: TGCGCCAGCAGATGGACTAGCGGGGGGGGTAGCACAGATACGCAGTATTTT. This sequence encodes CASRWTSGGGSTDTQYF. The full variable domain, its missing parts supplied by reference TRBV5-1 and TRBJ2-3, is KAGVTQTPRYLIKTRGQQVTLSCSPISGHRSVSWYQQTPGQGLQFLFEYFSETQRNKGNFPGRFSGRQFSNSRSEMNVSTLELGDSALYLCASRWTSGGGSTDTQYFGPGTRLTVL.

Only a few counts were recorded for this clonotype. The chain recombines TRBV11-3 with TRBJ2-7; 7 positions agree with TRBD2. The CDR3 length is 14 residues. With V trimmed by 5 bases and J by 2 bases, 6 bases remained unmatched. Germline lookup yields CDR1 SGHNT and CDR2 YENEEA. The DNA for the CDR3 is TGTGCCAGCAGCCGGGGGGAATCCACCTACGAGCAGTACTTC. Its protein product is CASSRGESTYEQYF.

The chain is built from TRBV18 and TRBJ2-3; D may be TRBD2 (6 bases). This CDR3 has 14 amino acids. The V end lost 8 bases, the J end lost 4 bases, and 16 bases lay between the germline ends. Germline-derived CDR1 and CDR2 are KGHSH and LQKENI. CDR3 coding DNA: TGTGCCAGCCAACCCTCGCGGGGCGCAGATACGCAGTATTTT. Protein product: CASQPSRGADTQYF.

The rearrangement joins TRBV28 to TRBJ2-7; 11 bases are a match to TRBD2. The ends lost 5 bases at V and 2 bases at J; junction bases unmatched: 8. This CDR3 is 16 amino acids long. In germline, CDR1 is MDHEN, CDR2 SYDVKM. The CDR3 DNA sequence: TGTGCCAGCAGTGGTAGCGGGGGGGCAAAACCCTACGAGCAGTACGTC. This encodes CASSGSGGAKPYEQYV.

This clonotype was detected a few times. The CDR3 here is CAISHELGTGFTAFF. The CDR3 DNA sequence: TGTGCCATCAGTCATGAGCTGGGGACAGGGTTTACAGCTTTCTTT. The J gene is TRBJ1-1, the V gene TRBV10-3; 9 bases align to TRBD1. This CDR3 has 15 amino acids. Germline CDR1 ENHRY, CDR2 SYGVKD. Trimming at V came to 5 bases and at J to 10 bases, leaving 14 bases not matched to a gene.

The chain joins TRBV7-2 to TRBJ1-5; D gene ambiguous. Trimming left V 5 bases short and J 11 bases short, with 13 bases between. In germline, CDR1 is SGHTA, CDR2 FQGNSA. The CDR3 runs to 12 residues. Here the CDR3 DNA reads TGTGCCAGCAGCCTGCGGGGAGAAGCCCAGCATTTT. Its translation is CASSLRGEAQHF.

A few counts support this clonotype. The chain joins TRBV7-2 to TRBJ1-5; 8 bases align to TRBD1. The V gene end was trimmed by 5 bases and the J gene end by 7 bases; junction bases not matched to a gene: 13. The CDR3 extends over 16 amino acids. The germline gives CDR1 SGHTA, CDR2 FQGNSA. CDR3 protein: CASSTDRGPHWQPQHF. DNA for the CDR3: TGTGCCAGCAGCACCGACAGGGGTCCACATTGGCAGCCCCAGCATTTT.

This clonotype was picked up a small number of times. The rearrangement uses TRBV6-1 and TRBJ2-7; unclear D gene. The CDR3 loop spans 13 amino acids. Trimming removed 7 bases from V and 5 bases from J, with 15 bases in between. CDR1 and CDR2 from the germline V gene are MNHNS and SASEGT. CDR3 nucleotides: TGTGCCAGCACCATCCCCCCTCTCAACGAGCAGTACTTC. Translation: CASTIPPLNEQYF.

This clonotype appeared many times. The chain joins TRBV7-9 to TRBJ1-2, with no clear D. Trimming removed 1 base at V and 6 bases at J, with 6 bases between. The CDR3 has 12 amino acids. Germline CDR1 SEHNR, CDR2 FQNEAQ (reference sequence). The CDR3 loop is CASSLVGDGYTF. The CDR3 DNA reads as TGTGCCAGCAGCTTAGTTGGGGATGGCTACACCTTC.

The chain carries TRBV19 and TRBJ1-1; D remains ambiguous. Germline assignment: CDR1 LNHDA and CDR2 SQIVND (reference sequence). Between the trimmed V and J ends, which lost 2 bases and 0 bases, there was a span of 7 bases. The CDR3 is 14 residues long. The DNA of the CDR3 is TGTGCCAGTAGTATACGGCTGATGAACACTGAAGCTTTCTTT. Its translation is CASSIRLMNTEAFF.

Only a few counts were recorded for this clonotype. One junction end does not reproduce the germline sequence, and a read error may be involved. CDR3: CASSSGGDTQYF. The CDR3 bases are TGTGCTAGCAGCTCTGGGGGGGATACGCAGTATTTT. The chain uses TRBV7-7 and TRBJ2-3, with D maybe TRBD2 (6 bases). CDR3 size: 12 residues. Germline V CDR1 and CDR2: SSHAT, FNYEAQ (reference sequence).

This clonotype was counted only a few times. This chain joins TRBV6-5 and TRBJ2-1, with 9 bases that match TRBD2. This CDR3 has 15 residues. Trimming removed 2 bases from V and 6 bases from J; junction bases left unmatched: 5. In germline, CDR1 is MNHEY, CDR2 SVGAGI. The chain's CDR3 is CASSYRTAGGNEQFF. The CDR3 region has the DNA TGTGCCAGCAGTTACCGGACAGCGGGAGGCAATGAGCAGTTCTTC.

This clonotype has only a few counts. The V gene is TRBV20-1, the J gene TRBJ1-2; D ambiguous. V was trimmed by 0 bases and J by 6 bases, leaving 2 bases between them. CDR3 length: 10 amino acids. CDR1 DFQATT and CDR2 SNEGSKA come from the germline V gene (reference sequence). This CDR3 reads CSARDDGYTF. CDR3 in DNA: TGCAGTGCTAGAGATGATGGCTACACCTTC.

The chain couples TRBV25-1 to TRBJ2-3, with 10 bases lining up with TRBD1. CDR1 MGHDK and CDR2 SYGVNS come from the germline V gene. The V gene end was trimmed by 6 bases and the J gene end by 3 bases; junction bases not matched to a gene: 6. The CDR3 is 15 residues long. The CDR3 loop reads CASSPGTGVTDTQYF. CDR3 in DNA: TGTGCCAGCAGCCCCGGGACAGGGGTTACAGATACGCAGTATTTT.

The chain employs TRBV7-9 and TRBJ2-5; TRBD1 might be the D (6 bases). Germline loops: CDR1 SEHNR, CDR2 FQNEAQ (reference sequence). Trimming removed 5 bases at V and 1 base at J, with 20 bases between. The CDR3 is made up of 17 amino acids. In DNA form, the CDR3 reads TGTGCCAGCAGCCCCCACAGGGCTGGAAACGCCCAAGAGACCCAGTACTTC. The encoded protein is CASSPHRAGNAQETQYF.

This clonotype was counted at least ten times. The chain employs TRBV5-1 and TRBJ2-5; 8 bases are a match to TRBD2. The CDR3 spans 16 residues. The V gene's germline CDR1 is SGHRS and CDR2 YFSETQ. J was trimmed by 5 bases and V by 4 bases; bases with no gene match: 13. Here the CDR3 reads CASSELPGLALETQYF. CDR3 bases: TGCGCCAGCAGCGAACTACCCGGACTAGCTTTGGAGACCCAGTACTTC.

This clonotype was observed a handful of times. This rearrangement joins TRBV7-2 to TRBJ1-2; D remains unclear. Germline V CDR1 and CDR2: SGHTA, FQGNSA. This CDR3 has 13 residues. V lost 5 bases to trimming and J lost 3 bases, with 10 bases between them. CDR3 in amino acids: CASSLRTDYGYTF. CDR3 sequence (DNA): TGTGCCAGCAGCCTGAGGACTGACTATGGCTACACCTTC.

The sample holds a few counts of this clonotype. The CDR3 nucleotides are TGCGCCAGCAGACAGGGTCCCGAGCAGTACTTC. Protein: CASRQGPEQYF. The chain carries TRBV5-1 and TRBJ2-7; D may be TRBD1 (6 bases). V shed 5 bases and J shed 6 bases, with 9 bases lying between them. Per germline, CDR1 SGHRS and CDR2 YFSETQ. The CDR3 totals 11 residues.

This clonotype was observed a few times. V gene TRBV7-3 combines with J gene TRBJ2-1; tentative D call: TRBD1 (6 bases). The V and J ends lost 2 bases and 6 bases respectively, with 11 bases between them. The CDR3 has 14 amino acids. Germline V lookup: CDR1 SGHTA, CDR2 FQGTGA. The CDR3 coding sequence is TGTGCCAGCAGCTTAGGGGGCCCCTTCAATGAGCAGTTCTTC. This codes for CASSLGGPFNEQFF. Based on the CDR3 plus reference TRBV7-3 and TRBJ2-1, the full variable domain is GAGVSQTPSNKVTEKGKYVELRCDPISGHTALYWYRQSLGQGPEFLIYFQGTGAADDSGLPNDRFFAVRPEGSVSTLKIQRTERGDSAVYLCASSLGGPFNEQFFGPGTRLTVL.

The rearrangement links TRBV18 to TRBJ2-7, with D tentatively TRBD2 (6 bases). This CDR3 has 13 residues. Trimming took 4 bases from V and 1 from J, leaving 8 bases between them. Germline CDR1 is KGHSH and CDR2 is LQKENI. The CDR3 sequence: CASSREASYEQYV. For the CDR3, the DNA is TGTGCCAGCTCACGGGAGGCGTCCTACGAGCAGTACGTC.

V is TRBV4-2 and J is TRBJ2-3; D might be TRBD1 or TRBD2, each matching 6 bases. The germline V and J ends were trimmed by 0 bases and 0 bases, with 13 bases remaining between them. Germline CDR1 and CDR2: LGHNA and YNFKEQ. The CDR3 is 17 amino acids. CDR3 bases: TGTGCCAGCAGCCAAGATGGGGGGCGGGGAAGCACAGATACGCAGTATTTT. It specifies CASSQDGGRGSTDTQYF.

This clonotype was seen ten or more times. The chain employs TRBV5-6 and TRBJ2-5; a possible D gene is TRBD2 (6 bases). The CDR3 runs to 15 residues. Germline-derived CDR1 and CDR2 are SGHDT and YYEEEE. Trimming cost V 4 bases and J 4 bases, with 17 bases left between them. CDR3 residues: CASSRRSLGGETQYF. CDR3 DNA: TGTGCCAGCAGCCGAAGATCGTTGGGAGGAGAGACCCAGTACTTC.

This clonotype has just a few counts. The gene calls are TRBV12-3 or TRBV12-4 and TRBJ1-5, with D tentatively TRBD1 (5 bases). CDR3 length: 15 amino acids. The V gene lost 5 bases and the J gene lost 2 bases, with 13 bases spanning the gap. This chain's CDR3 is CASSQQGTGNQPQHF. The CDR3 region has the DNA TGTGCCAGCAGTCAGCAGGGTACTGGCAATCAGCCCCAGCATTTT.

This clonotype turned up a few times. The chain combines TRBV12-5 with TRBJ2-4; TRBD2 might be the D (6 bases). Germline V gene data show CDR1 as LGHNT and CDR2 as FRNRAP. V was cut by 7 bases and J by 5 bases, with 15 bases left in between. This CDR3 has 14 amino acids. The CDR3 bases are TGTGCTAGTGTTCCTCGGGACTCCGAAAACATTCAGTACTTC. Encoded protein: CASVPRDSENIQYF.